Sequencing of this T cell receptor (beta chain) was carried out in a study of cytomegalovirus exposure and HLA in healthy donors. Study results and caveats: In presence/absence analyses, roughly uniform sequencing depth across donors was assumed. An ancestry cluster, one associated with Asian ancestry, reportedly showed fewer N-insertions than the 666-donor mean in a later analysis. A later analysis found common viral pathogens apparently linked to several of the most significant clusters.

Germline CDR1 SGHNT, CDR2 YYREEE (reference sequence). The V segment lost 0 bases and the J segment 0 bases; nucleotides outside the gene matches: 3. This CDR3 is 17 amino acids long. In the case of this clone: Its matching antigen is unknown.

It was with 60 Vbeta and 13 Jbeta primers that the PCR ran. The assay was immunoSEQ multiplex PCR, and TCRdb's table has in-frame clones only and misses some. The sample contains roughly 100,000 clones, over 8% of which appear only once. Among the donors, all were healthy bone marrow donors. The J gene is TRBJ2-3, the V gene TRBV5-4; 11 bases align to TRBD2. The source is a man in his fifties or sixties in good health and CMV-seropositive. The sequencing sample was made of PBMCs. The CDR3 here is CASSLGASGRSTDTQYF. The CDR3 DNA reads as TGTGCCAGCAGCTTGGGCGCTAGCGGGAGGAGCACAGATACGCAGTATTTT. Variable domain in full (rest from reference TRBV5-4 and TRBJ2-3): ETGVTQSPTHLIKTRGQQVTLRCSSQSGHNTVSWYQQALGQGPQFIFQYYREEENGRGNFPPRFSGLQFPNYSSELNVNALELDDSALYLCASSLGASGRSTDTQYFGPGTRLTVL.